Here is one T cell receptor (beta chain) with its context. This receptor's antigen is unknown. Base qualities are not provided; no much larger clone lies one nucleotide away. The sample belongs to a study of blood T cell repertoires in COVID-19 (dated by TCRdb to 2018 to 2020). About the investigation overall: The collaborator samples originated in the United States, Italy and Spain and spanned the acute and convalescent phases of COVID-19. The material from the prospective study consisted of cDNA or gDNA derived from T cells, B-cell-depleted T cells, or PBMCs. Subjects who had been exposed to COVID-19, were actively infected with it, or had recovered from it provided the deeply sampled blood TCRbeta repertoires that made up the dataset. The repertoires were released in a freely available public database intended as a resource for research on the immune response to SARS-CoV-2. Samples came from the ongoing ImmuneRACE study (first 160 participants) plus 1,254 subjects from 6 global collaborators. Sample metadata almost always included a de-identified subject ID, COVID-19 status, age in years and sex. Where available, HLA class I and class II types were obtained from metadata supplied by the sample provider rather than from assay-based typing.

Beyond this particular receptor, the publication reports: How much clinical and demographic metadata was included differed by source and by participant, and the metadata was provided uncurated.

V is reduced by 0 bases and J by 5 bases, leaving a spacing of 13 bases between them. The CDR3, from cysteine to phenylalanine, totals 15 residues. Just CDR3 DNA is preserved here, 45 bases in frame from base 1. The germline V gene (reference sequence) sets CDR1 to LGHDT and CDR2 to YNNKEL. Collaborating institutions collected whole blood in K2EDTA tubes following their own protocols. Collaborator samples were shipped for TCRbeta analysis as frozen whole blood, isolated PBMCs, or DNA extracted from either sample type. The immunoSEQ Assay, a bias-controlled multiplex PCR, was used to amplify TCRbeta CDR3 regions from genomic DNA. The study's processing was this. Within the assay, amplification of reference gene primers was used to estimate how many nucleated cells each sample contained. To quantify the absolute abundance of each unique TCRbeta CDR3 rearrangement, sequence reads were collapsed and filtered. For each sample, productive Simpson clonality was calculated as the square root of Simpson's diversity index across productive rearrangements. The table comes from immuneACCESS by way of TCRdb, which keeps in-frame sequences with V and J called. Part of the clones is missing from these tables; in studies checked, under half for an unresolved V gene and the rest for unknown reasons. Clonal size and the V and J genes are those of that table, whereas D and trimming came from the DNA. In all, the sample holds approximately 81,000 clones, and 91% of those were seen once. In total, the top ten clones hold about 2% of the sample.

The receptor's source is a woman in her forties or fifties in a cohort sampled during active COVID-19. The material sequenced was peripheral blood. The rearrangement joined TRBV3-1 (or the pseudogene TRBV3-2) to TRBJ2-5; matching of 5 bases hints at TRBD1 as the D gene. In nucleotide form, the sequence is TGTGCCAGCAGCCAAGATCTCAAAGGGGTCGAGACCCAGTACTTC. Its amino acids are CASSQDLKGVETQYF.